This T cell receptor beta chain is from a study of blood T cell repertoires in COVID-19 (dated by TCRdb to the early 2020s). Regarding the study in general: Collaborator samples came from the United States, Italy and Spain and covered acute and convalescent phases of COVID-19. The prospective study material was composed of cDNA or gDNA derived from T cells, B-cell-depleted T cells, or PBMCs. Deeply sampled blood TCRbeta repertoires from subjects exposed to, actively infected with, or recovered from COVID-19 were included in the dataset. The repertoires were made available in a free public database intended to serve as a resource for research on the immune response to SARS-CoV-2. Samples came from the ongoing ImmuneRACE study (first 160 participants) plus 1,254 subjects from 6 global collaborators. The sample metadata nearly always contained a de-identified subject ID, COVID-19 status, age in years and sex. HLA class I and class II types, where available, came from metadata supplied by the sample provider rather than from assay-based typing.

V loses 0 bases at its end and J loses 7 bases; junction bases beyond the gene matches: 1. CDR1 and CDR2 (SGHNT, YYREEE) derive from the germline V gene (reference sequence). The CDR3 starts with the cysteine, ends with the phenylalanine, and has 14 residues. Only the CDR3 DNA stays, 42 bases, in frame from base 1. Study-wide findings and limitations: The quantity of clinical and demographic metadata differed by source and by participant and was supplied without curation.

This clone was observed a few times. Its antigen remains undetermined. Base quality data are lacking; no much larger clone is found one base away. The immunoSEQ Assay, a bias-controlled multiplex PCR, was used to amplify TCRbeta CDR3 regions from genomic DNA. The original methods were these. The number of nucleated cells in each sample was estimated from the amplification of reference gene primers within the assay. To quantify the absolute abundance of each unique TCRbeta CDR3 rearrangement, sequence reads were collapsed and filtered. Productive Simpson clonality was computed per sample as the square root of Simpson's diversity index over productive rearrangements. What TCRdb holds here is the immuneACCESS table cut down to in-frame rearrangements. Part of the clones is not present; checked against another copy, under half of the missing clones reflect an unresolved V gene, and the others are unexplained. The V and J calls and the clone size are those of that table, but D and trimming were determined from the DNA. For this sample there are 350,000 to 450,000 clones; 89% appear just once. The ten largest clonotypes hold 1.7% of the sample.

Enrolling through a virtual design, the prospective study's participants ranged in age from roughly 18 to 89 years and lived across 20 to 25 United States geographic areas. In the prospective study, cohorts were assigned on the basis of participant-reported clinical history obtained from a screening survey and a study questionnaire. Recovered participants in ImmuneRACE Cohort 3 were defined by two consecutive negative NP/OP PCR tests, clearance by a healthcare professional, or resolution of symptoms. In the prospective study, whole blood, serum and a nasopharyngeal or oropharyngeal swab were collected from each participant by mobile phlebotomists. Participants in the prospective study had the option to provide additional blood draws and questionnaires over a roughly 2-month period. Before DNA extraction, prospective study blood samples were shipped either frozen or at room temperature.

The V gene is TRBV5-4 and the J gene is TRBJ1-6; 7 middle bases align to TRBD1. The receptor's source is a woman between 25 and 40 years old who had recovered from COVID-19. The sample consisted of PBMCs or T cells enriched from blood (not recorded which). The DNA is as follows: TGTGCCAGCAGCTTGGGACAGGGCAATTCACCCCTCCACTTT. This encodes CASSLGQGNSPLHF.